One and the same sample provided the 22 T cell receptor beta chains below, sequenced in a study of beta chain features in type 1 diabetes. Study-wide findings and caveats: Across all four CD4+ subsets, people with type 1 diabetes showed modestly shorter TCRB CDR3s.

These receptors' targets are unknown. Reverse transcribing all isolated RNA meant expressed TCRB transcripts were sequenced. Sequenced by immunoSEQ multiplex PCR; TCRdb stores in-frame clones only, minus some. Altogether hundreds of thousands of clones are present, more than 13% being singletons, with the ten largest covering roughly 0.04%. Sequencing was carried out using naive CD4+ T cells from blood. The receptors were sampled from a man between 18 and 35 years old with type 1 diabetes.

The chain joins TRBV7-9 to TRBJ1-5; D is undetermined. This CDR3 contains 14 residues. Trimming stripped 5 bases from V and 2 bases from J, with 10 bases between. Germline values: CDR1 SEHNR, CDR2 FQNEAQ (reference sequence). The chain's CDR3 is CASSLGRGNQPQHF. CDR3 DNA sequence: TGTGCCAGCAGCCTCGGGAGGGGCAATCAGCCCCAGCATTTT.

V and J are TRBV6-6 and TRBJ2-7; no reliable D call. Germline V gives CDR1 MNHNY, CDR2 SVGAGI (reference sequence). The CDR3 contains 14 residues. With 0 bases removed from V and 5 bases from J, the gap between germline ends came to 11 bases. This chain's CDR3 is CASSYSSGRDEQYF. The CDR3 DNA reads TGTGCCAGCAGTTACTCTTCAGGTCGTGACGAGCAGTACTTC.

The J gene is TRBJ1-1, the V gene TRBV20-1, with D hard to call. This CDR3 is 11 amino acids long. The germline V gene encodes CDR1 DFQATT and CDR2 SNEGSKA (reference sequence). Between the trimmed V and J ends, which lost 8 bases and 6 bases, there was a span of 13 bases. Here the CDR3 reads CSPSRGAEAFF. CDR3 bases: TGCAGTCCCTCCCGGGGTGCTGAAGCTTTCTTT.

The CDR3 sequence is CASSYSLGDNEKLFF. DNA of the CDR3: TGTGCCAGCAGTTACTCGCTAGGGGATAATGAAAAACTGTTTTTT. V and J are TRBV6-5 and TRBJ1-4, with D perhaps matching TRBD1 (5 bases). Deletions cut 0 bases from V and 4 bases from J, with 9 bases between. Germline CDR1 MNHEY, CDR2 SVGAGI. This CDR3 has 15 amino acids.

This clone was seen a handful of times. The V gene is TRBV29-1, the J gene TRBJ2-7, with 11 positions matching TRBD1. Trimming took 4 bases from V and 3 from J; bases not matched to a gene: 5. CDR3 length: 14 amino acids. In germline, CDR1 is SQVTM, CDR2 ANQGSEA. The CDR3 DNA follows: TGCAGCGTTGGAACGGGACAGGGGGGCTACGAGCAGTACTTC. It codes for CSVGTGQGGYEQYF.

This clone was counted only a few times. The chain recombines TRBV29-1 with TRBJ2-3, with TRBD2 as a possible D gene (6 bases). The CDR3 sequence is 13 residues long. V lost 5 bases, J lost 3 bases, and 12 bases lay in between. Germline V gives CDR1 SQVTM, CDR2 ANQGSEA. CDR3 residues: CSVRLVLTDTQYF. The CDR3 nucleotides are TGCAGCGTTCGACTAGTTTTGACAGATACGCAGTATTTT.

The rearrangement uses TRBV6-5 and TRBJ2-7; possible D gene TRBD1, 5 bases. The V and J ends lost 5 bases and 1 base respectively, with 12 bases between them. The CDR3 has 14 amino acids. CDR1 and CDR2 from the germline V gene are MNHEY and SVGAGI. The CDR3 coding sequence is TGTGCCAGCAGTGCCCCGACAGATTCCTACGAGCAGTACTTC. Residues: CASSAPTDSYEQYF.

The chain is built from TRBV7-2 and TRBJ1-5; the D is unclear. Germline CDR1 and CDR2: SGHTA and FQGNSA. V was trimmed by 6 bases and J by 6 bases, leaving 12 bases between them. This CDR3 comprises 13 residues. The CDR3 reads CASSMADGQPQHF. CDR3 sequence (DNA): TGTGCCAGCAGTATGGCGGACGGTCAGCCCCAGCATTTT. The variable domain in full, with the rest retrieved from reference TRBV7-2 and TRBJ1-5, is GAGVSQSPSNKVTEKGKDVELRCDPISGHTALYWYRQSLGQGLEFLIYFQGNSAPDKSGLPSDRFSAERTGGSVSTLTIQRTQQEDSAVYLCASSMADGQPQHFGDGTRLSIL.

The chain is built from TRBV15 and TRBJ2-2; no clear D. With 3 bases removed from V and 6 bases from J, the gap between germline ends came to 23 bases. The CDR3 runs 18 residues. Germline CDR1 LNHNV, CDR2 YYDKDF (reference sequence). The CDR3: CATSRGRVALSPSGELFF. The DNA for the CDR3 is TGTGCCACCAGCAGGGGTCGGGTAGCCCTTTCTCCCTCCGGGGAGCTGTTTTTT.

The rearrangement uses TRBV30 and TRBJ1-2, with 7 bases identical to TRBD1. V was clipped by 4 bases and J by 1 base; unmatched bases: 6. This CDR3 is 14 amino acids long. The germline gives CDR1 GTSNPN, CDR2 SVGIG (reference sequence). Here the CDR3 DNA reads TGTGCCTGGATGGGGACAGCTTTTAACTATGGCTACACCTTC. Translating it yields CAWMGTAFNYGYTF.

This chain connects TRBV30 to TRBJ1-2; TRBD1 is a possible D gene (5 bases). Trimming took 5 bases from V and 4 from J, leaving 11 bases between them. The germline V gene encodes CDR1 GTSNPN and CDR2 SVGIG (reference sequence). This CDR3 contains 12 residues. CDR3 sequence reads: CAWPRESYGYTF. The CDR3, as DNA: TGTGCCTGGCCCAGGGAGAGCTATGGCTACACCTTC.

This clone showed up just a few times. The chain couples TRBV4-2 to TRBJ2-7; TRBD2 agrees at 7 bases. The CDR3 runs to 15 residues. V was pared by 0 bases and J by 3 bases, with 5 bases of the junction left unmatched. Germline V CDR1 and CDR2: LGHNA, YNFKEQ. CDR3 loop: CASSQDSSGRYEQYF. CDR3 DNA sequence: TGTGCCAGCAGCCAAGATTCTAGCGGCCGCTACGAGCAGTACTTC.

V is TRBV29-1 and J is TRBJ2-7, with TRBD1 identical over 8 bases. CDR3 length: 14 amino acids. CDR1 is SQVTM and CDR2 is ANQGSEA in the germline V gene. V dropped 3 bases and J dropped 3; count of bases not matched to a gene: 7. CDR3 coding DNA: TGCAGCGTTGAGGGTCCAGGGGGCAGCTACGAGCAGTACTTC. It codes for CSVEGPGGSYEQYF.

Only a few counts were recorded for this clone. This chain joins TRBV4-3 and TRBJ2-7, with a possible D match to TRBD2 (6 bases). The ends were cut back, 0 bases at V and 2 bases at J, with 14 bases in the middle. Germline CDR1 and CDR2: LGHNA and YSLEER. The CDR3 is made up of 16 amino acids. CDR3 in DNA: TGCGCCAGCAGCCAAGAGGTCGGAGGGACCCCCTACGAGCAGTACTTC. Translated: CASSQEVGGTPYEQYF.

Note on this clone: Distinct nucleotide sequences in the sample also encode this CDR3. The chain carries TRBV30 and TRBJ2-1, with D hard to call. The CDR3 sequence is 11 residues long. V was cut by 0 bases and J by 8 bases, with 5 bases left in between. Germline V gene lookup returns CDR1 GTSNPN and CDR2 SVGIG (reference sequence). The CDR3 region is CAWSVLDEQFF. CDR3 DNA sequence: TGTGCCTGGAGTGTATTAGATGAGCAGTTCTTC. The variable domain in full, with the rest retrieved from reference TRBV30 and TRBJ2-1, is SQTIHQWPATLVQPVGSPLSLECTVEGTSNPNLYWYRQAAGRGLQLLFYSVGIGQISSEVPQNLSASRPQDRQFILSSKKLLLSDSGFYLCAWSVLDEQFFGPGTRLTVL.

The V gene is TRBV25-1, the J gene TRBJ2-5; maybe TRBD2 (6 bases). Trimming shortened V by 0 bases and J by 5 bases, and 13 bases separated the two germline ends. Germline loops: CDR1 MGHDK, CDR2 SYGVNS. This CDR3 region has 15 residues. CDR3 in amino acids: CASSEYMAGLETQYF. DNA of the CDR3: TGTGCCAGCAGTGAATATATGGCGGGGCTGGAGACCCAGTACTTC.

This clone has only a few counts. The chain couples TRBV29-1 to TRBJ2-5; 7 bases line up with TRBD1. The junction had 9 bases not matched to a gene; V was cut back by 6 bases and J by 2 bases. The germline CDR1 and CDR2 sequences are SQVTM and ANQGSEA. The CDR3 runs to 14 residues. The CDR3 nucleotides read TGCAGCGTGGATGCTGACAGGGCACAAGAGACCCAGTACTTC. Translating it yields CSVDADRAQETQYF.

A few counts support this clone. The chain links TRBV27 to TRBJ1-1, with D possibly being TRBD1 (6 bases). V was trimmed by 3 bases and J by 6 bases, leaving 20 bases between them. The length of the CDR3 is 16 residues. Germline loops: CDR1 MNHEY, CDR2 SMNVEV (reference sequence). In DNA form, the CDR3 reads TGTGCCAGCAGTTTGGAAGGCGGGACATATCTCGCTGAAGCTTTCTTT. Protein sequence: CASSLEGGTYLAEAFF.

The chain joins TRBV28 to TRBJ1-2; 7 bases map to TRBD1. V was clipped by 5 bases and J by 6 bases; unmatched bases: 6. The CDR3 spans 13 residues. From germline, CDR1 is MDHEN and CDR2 SYDVKM. DNA of the CDR3: TGTGCCAGCAGTCCCTCCACAGGGGATGGCTACACCTTC. It is translated as CASSPSTGDGYTF.

The V gene is TRBV4-3, the J gene TRBJ2-7; D gene unclear. The germline V gene has CDR1 LGHNA and CDR2 YSLEER. The germline V and J ends were trimmed by 4 bases and 6 bases, with 19 bases remaining between them. This CDR3 has 15 amino acids. CDR3 loop: CASSLDVVYPSEQYF. Written as DNA, the CDR3 is TGCGCCAGCAGCCTTGACGTAGTCTATCCGTCCGAGCAGTACTTC.

The chain is built from TRBV5-1 and TRBJ2-7; TRBD1 aligns across 8 bases. Unmatched junction bases numbered 18, after V lost 6 bases and J lost 7 bases. The germline V gene encodes CDR1 SGHRS and CDR2 YFSETQ. This CDR3 has 16 amino acids. The CDR3 region is CASTPQGGQGPGEQYF. In nucleotides, the CDR3 is TGCGCCAGCACCCCTCAGGGAGGACAGGGACCTGGGGAGCAGTACTTC.

The gene calls are TRBV5-1 and TRBJ2-3; D unresolved. Trimming shortened V by 3 bases and J by 4 bases, and 9 bases separated the two germline ends. The CDR3 spans 13 residues. CDR1 is SGHRS and CDR2 is YFSETQ in the germline V gene. In DNA, the CDR3 is TGCGCCAGCAGCTCCTCTGGGGCAGATACGCAGTATTTT. It specifies CASSSSGADTQYF.